Shown below are 17 T cell receptor beta chains from a single sample sequenced in a study of blood T cells in healthy people across ages. The second PCR ran roughly 7 to 11 cycles with a sample-barcoded 5' primer and J-beta primers. MiXCR, run by TCRdb on the 5' RACE reads, gives a single entry per CDR3 protein. The table records about 640,000 distinct CDR3 sequences, 40% to 50% of them present only once. The sample comprised blood. The origin of the receptors is a man older than 75 in good health.

This clonotype showed up many times. The chain is built from TRBV9 and TRBJ2-7; D is unclear. The CDR3 spans 14 residues. Trimming took 0 bases from V and 7 from J, leaving 14 bases between them. Per the germline V gene, CDR1 is SGDLS and CDR2 is YYNGEE. The CDR3 bases are TGTGCCAGCAGCGTAGTACCACTCCGTGGGGAGCAGTACTTC. It is translated as CASSVVPLRGEQYF.

This clonotype turned up a few times. V usage is TRBV27 and J usage is TRBJ1-1; tentatively, D is TRBD1 (5 bases). The germline CDR1 and CDR2 sequences are MNHEY and SMNVEV (reference sequence). The CDR3 extends over 13 amino acids. The V end was cut by 1 base, the J end by 2 bases, with 5 bases between. Written as DNA, the CDR3 is TGTGCCAGCAGTTTATGGGGCAACACTGAAGCTTTCTTT. This gives the protein CASSLWGNTEAFF.

This clonotype came up a few times. The V and J genes are TRBV7-2 and TRBJ2-7, with a weak D call TRBD1 (6 bases). The V and J ends lost 5 bases and 5 bases respectively, with 16 bases between them. There are 14 residues in the CDR3. CDR1 and CDR2 from the germline V gene are SGHTA and FQGNSA. CDR3 sequence reads: CASSLEDRVHEQYF. The CDR3 DNA follows: TGTGCCAGCAGCCTAGAGGACAGAGTCCACGAGCAGTACTTC.

The chain uses TRBV11-2 and TRBJ2-5; the match to TRBD2 covers 8 bases. The germline gives CDR1 SGHAT, CDR2 FQNNGV. The CDR3 has 16 amino acids. Trimming cost V 1 base and J 1 base; bases outside gene matches: 5. Here the CDR3 reads CASSLAGGGLQETQYF. The CDR3 DNA is TGTGCCAGCAGCTTAGCCGGCGGGGGGCTCCAAGAGACCCAGTACTTC.

This chain links TRBV9 with TRBJ2-2, with D unclear. The CDR3 length is 16 residues. CDR1 and CDR2 from the germline V gene are SGDLS and YYNGEE. V was cut by 3 bases and J by 3 bases, with 15 bases left in between. The CDR3 reads CASSGAYVEDTGELFF. CDR3 DNA sequence: TGTGCCAGCAGCGGGGCGTATGTGGAAGACACCGGGGAGCTGTTTTTT.

This sequence joins TRBV6-4 and TRBJ2-1, with TRBD2 identical over 9 bases. V trimming: 5 bases; J trimming: 7 bases; junction bases outside the gene matches: 18. The CDR3 loop spans 18 amino acids. CDR1 and CDR2 (germline): MRHNA, SNTAGT. The CDR3 loop is CASSLRGAAGGPRNEQFF. The CDR3 DNA reads as TGTGCCAGCAGTCTTAGGGGAGCAGCGGGAGGCCCTAGGAATGAGCAGTTCTTC.

Turning to this clonotype: With a much larger clone just one base away, this may be a read error. V gene TRBV24-1 combines with J gene TRBJ2-5, with 8 positions matching TRBD2. CDR1 and CDR2 (germline): KGHDR, SFDVKD. The V and J ends lost 4 bases and 7 bases, in that order; junction bases with no gene match: 7. This CDR3 is 14 amino acids long. CDR3 DNA sequence: TGTGCCACCAGTGACCCGGGAGGGGGAGGGACCCAGTACTTC. This translates into CATSDPGGGGTQYF.

V and J are TRBV20-1 and TRBJ2-1; TRBD2 matches at 11 bases. J was trimmed by 4 bases and V by 1 base; bases with no gene match: 6. CDR3 length equals 16 residues. Germline loops: CDR1 DFQATT, CDR2 SNEGSKA (reference sequence). CDR3 in amino acids: CSARGETSGIYNEQFF. The CDR3 nucleotides are TGCAGTGCTAGAGGGGAGACTAGCGGGATATACAATGAGCAGTTCTTC.

The genes are TRBV12-3 or TRBV12-4 and TRBJ2-2, with 8 bases identical to TRBD1. The CDR3 extends over 16 amino acids. The V gene end was trimmed by 2 bases and the J gene end by 4 bases; junction bases not matched to a gene: 6. CDR3 DNA sequence: TGTGCCAGCAGTTTACGGCAGGGGGCCTCCACCGGGGAGCTGTTTTTT. Protein product: CASSLRQGASTGELFF.

The chain is built from TRBV20-1 and TRBJ1-2; D is possibly TRBD1 (6 bases). Looked up from germline, CDR1 is DFQATT and CDR2 is SNEGSKA (reference sequence). The V gene lost 3 bases and the J gene lost 4 bases, with 15 bases spanning the gap. This CDR3 has 14 residues. DNA for the CDR3: TGCAGTGCTAGTGAACAGGGTTTCAGCTATGGCTACACCTTC. Its translation is CSASEQGFSYGYTF.

In this sample, this clonotype turned up a few times. The V call is TRBV7-2, the J call TRBJ1-5; TRBD1 matches at 9 bases. Germline V lookup: CDR1 SGHTA, CDR2 FQGNSA. V dropped 3 bases and J dropped 1; count of bases not matched to a gene: 4. This CDR3 region has 16 residues. The CDR3 is CASSFLGTGSNQPQHF. In DNA form, the CDR3 reads TGTGCCAGCAGCTTCCTCGGGACAGGGAGCAATCAGCCCCAGCATTTT.

The chain is built from TRBV5-4 and TRBJ2-3; a possible D gene is TRBD2 (6 bases). Germline loops: CDR1 SGHNT, CDR2 YYREEE (reference sequence). This CDR3 is 14 amino acids long. The V end lost 4 bases, the J end lost 2 bases, and 11 bases lay between the germline ends. CDR3 protein: CASSPGTFTDTQYF. The CDR3 DNA sequence: TGTGCCAGCAGCCCGGGGACTTTCACAGATACGCAGTATTTT.

In regard to this clonotype: One end of the junction does not line up with germline, which may come from a read error. The J gene is TRBJ2-1, the V gene TRBV7-2, with 14 bases identical to TRBD2. The J call may be faulty, since TRBJ2-7 better matches the DNA end. From germline, CDR1 is SGHTA and CDR2 FQGNSA. CDR3 length: 16 amino acids. The CDR3 bases are TGTGCCTGCAGCGAAGCGGGGACTAGCGGGAGTTATGAGCAGTACTTC. As protein: CACSEAGTSGSYEQYF.

A word on this clonotype: A much larger clone sits a single nucleotide away, making a read error possible. The chain has TRBV9 and TRBJ1-5, with D uncertain. V dropped 3 bases and J dropped 6 bases, with 10 bases sitting between them. The CDR3 is made up of 13 amino acids. The germline V gene has CDR1 SGDLS and CDR2 YYNGEE. CDR3 DNA sequence: TGTGCCAGCAGCGGTTCACCGGGTCAGCCCCAGCATTTT. It codes for CASSGSPGQPQHF. Full variable domain (remainder filled in from reference TRBV9 and TRBJ1-5): DSGVTQTPKHLITATGQRVTLRCSPRSGDLSVYWYQQSLDQGLQFLIQYYNGEERAKGNILERFSAQQFPDLHSELNLSSLELGDSALYFCASSGSPGQPQHFGDGTRLSIL.

This clonotype was seen more than once but under ten times. The genes are TRBV6-2 or TRBV6-3 and TRBJ1-4; D possibly corresponds to TRBD1 (6 bases). CDR1 is MNHEY and CDR2 is SVGEGT in the germline V gene. This CDR3 is 14 amino acids long. The V and J ends lost 5 bases and 5 bases respectively, with 12 bases between them. The CDR3 nucleotides are TGTGCCAGCAGTGCCCGACAGGAGAATGAAAAACTGTTTTTT. Translated: CASSARQENEKLFF.

This clonotype was observed at least ten times. V usage is TRBV20-1 and J usage is TRBJ2-5, with D possibly called TRBD1 or TRBD2 (5 bases each). V was cut by 6 bases and J by 3 bases, with 20 bases left in between. Germline-derived CDR1 and CDR2 are DFQATT and SNEGSKA (reference sequence). This CDR3 region has 15 residues. CDR3 amino acids: CSAEGQGKSEETQYF. CDR3 DNA sequence: TGCAGTGCCGAGGGGCAGGGTAAATCGGAAGAGACCCAGTACTTC.

There are a few counts of this clonotype. CDR3 loop: CASSLGPGQVSIYEQYF. The DNA for the CDR3 is TGTGCCAGCAGCTTGGGCCCCGGACAGGTCTCGATCTACGAGCAGTACTTC. This chain links TRBV5-6 with TRBJ2-7; 7 positions agree with TRBD1. V gave up 0 bases and J gave up 3 bases; unmatched junction bases: 12. The CDR3 is made up of 17 amino acids. Germline V gene lookup returns CDR1 SGHDT and CDR2 YYEEEE.